One and the same sample provided the 13 T cell receptor beta chains below, sequenced in a study of shared clonotypes between healthy human individuals. CD8 cells regarded as naive lacked CD45RO, were positively chosen for CCR7, and omitted terminally differentiated effector memory CD45RA+ cells. Only in-frame clones appear in the TCRdb table, and some are missing; sequencing was by immunoSEQ multiplex PCR. The profile shows about 2.2 million clones, 93% of them singletons. The sequencing input was naive CD8+ T cells from PBMCs. These receptors were collected from a man aged 18-30 years in good health. Some clones in this sample may be carry-over from other donors' samples.

This rearrangement joins TRBV27 to TRBJ2-2, with D tentatively TRBD1 (5 bases). Germline V gives CDR1 MNHEY, CDR2 SMNVEV (reference sequence). V lost 7 bases and J lost 2, with 8 bases in between. The CDR3 has 13 residues. In DNA form, the CDR3 reads TGTGCCAGCATGACAGCCAACACCGGGGAGCTGTTTTTT. Its protein is CASMTANTGELFF.

V and J are TRBV28 and TRBJ2-2; TRBD1 matches at 8 bases. Trimming took 11 bases from V and 7 from J; bases not matched to a gene: 12. The CDR3 sequence is 14 residues long. CDR1 and CDR2 (germline): MDHEN, SYDVKM. The CDR3 bases are TGTGCCCACCGAGGCAGGGGGCATGTCGGGGAGCTGTTTTTT. It translates to CAHRGRGHVGELFF.

This clone has a single count. The chain joins TRBV9 to TRBJ1-1, with D hard to call. Germline V gene sequence: CDR1 SGDLS, CDR2 YYNGEE. The CDR3 covers 13 residues. With 0 bases removed from V and 8 bases from J, the gap between germline ends came to 11 bases. The CDR3 here is CASSVDSGSEAFF. The CDR3 nucleotides read TGTGCCAGCAGCGTAGATTCGGGGTCCGAAGCTTTCTTT.

The rearrangement joins TRBV23-1 to TRBJ1-4, with 8 positions matching TRBD1. TRBV23-1 is an ORF, and what it does is uncertain. V was pared by 0 bases and J by 0 bases, with 9 bases of the junction left unmatched. The CDR3 is 19 residues long. DNA for the CDR3: TGCGCCAGCAGTCAATCAGAGACAGGGGCAGTTGCAACTAATGAAAAACTGTTTTTT. Its translation: CASSQSETGAVATNEKLFF.

The V call is TRBV9, the J call TRBJ2-1; D is undetermined. CDR1 and CDR2 from the germline V gene are SGDLS and YYNGEE. CDR3 length: 15 amino acids. Trimming pared 0 bases from V and 10 bases from J, leaving 17 bases between. CDR3: CASSVGRIPSEEQFF. In DNA, the CDR3 is TGTGCCAGCAGCGTAGGGCGGATCCCATCCGAGGAGCAGTTCTTC.

The chain recombines TRBV27 with TRBJ2-2; 7 positions agree with TRBD1. The germline gives CDR1 MNHEY, CDR2 SMNVEV (reference sequence). J lost 4 bases, V lost 0 bases, and 11 bases had no gene match. This CDR3 has 18 residues. CDR3 protein: CASSLSAHRGRGTGELFF. The CDR3 nucleotides are TGTGCCAGCAGTTTATCGGCCCACAGGGGTCGGGGCACCGGGGAGCTGTTTTTT.

This CDR3 is CASLPWGDTNYGYTF. The CDR3 region has the DNA TGTGCCAGCCTCCCGTGGGGCGACACTAACTATGGCTACACCTTC. The rearrangement uses TRBV27 and TRBJ1-2, with D perhaps TRBD1 (5 bases). Germline CDR1 is MNHEY and CDR2 is SMNVEV (reference sequence). The CDR3 covers 15 residues. Trimming pared 8 bases from V and 0 bases from J, leaving 16 bases between.

Points on this clone: Other DNA sequences within the sample encode an identical CDR3. The genes are TRBV29-1 and TRBJ1-1, with D possibly being TRBD1 (6 bases). V lost 3 bases and J 0 bases, leaving 8 bases between the germline ends. The CDR3 is 13 amino acids. From germline, CDR1 is SQVTM and CDR2 ANQGSEA. In DNA, the CDR3 is TGCAGCGTTGACAGGGGATTGAACACTGAAGCTTTCTTT. Translation gives CSVDRGLNTEAFF.

This sequence joins TRBV18 and TRBJ2-6; TRBD1 matches at 9 bases. CDR3 length: 18 amino acids. V shed 4 bases, J shed 0 bases, and the junction held 7 bases outside the gene matches. Germline loops: CDR1 KGHSH, CDR2 LQKENI. CDR3 amino acids: CASSHTGGPPSGANVLTF. CDR3 bases: TGTGCCAGCTCACATACAGGGGGCCCCCCCTCTGGGGCCAACGTCCTGACTTTC.

The genes are TRBV7-6 and TRBJ2-3, with 7 bases fitting TRBD1. After removal of 5 bases from V and 4 bases from J, the junction contained 18 bases not matched to a gene. Germline V gene sequence: CDR1 SGHVS, CDR2 FNYEAQ. The CDR3 length is 18 residues. CDR3 nucleotides: TGTGCCAGCAGCCCCGCTAAGAAAACAGGGGCCGGCGCAGATACGCAGTATTTT. It is translated as CASSPAKKTGAGADTQYF.

Regarding this clone: One end of the junction fails to match germline, which may point to a read error. As DNA, the CDR3 is TGCGCCAGCAGCCGACGCAGGGGGTCGGGTGAAAAACTGTTTTTT. It encodes CASSRRRGSGEKLFF. The chain employs TRBV5-4 and TRBJ1-4; 7 bases map to TRBD1. CDR1 and CDR2 (germline): SGHNT, YYREEE (reference sequence). CDR3 length: 15 residues.

The sample holds one count of this clone. This sequence joins TRBV11-2 and TRBJ2-1; possible D gene TRBD2, 6 bases. Between the trimmed V and J ends, which lost 1 base and 0 bases, there was a span of 16 bases. The V gene's germline CDR1 is SGHAT and CDR2 FQNNGV. This CDR3 has 18 amino acids. CDR3: CASSLGFPLAISYNEQFF. CDR3 nucleotides: TGTGCCAGCAGCTTAGGATTCCCCCTAGCGATCTCCTACAATGAGCAGTTCTTC.

This clone was observed a single time. The V call is TRBV4-3, the J call TRBJ2-1, with 9 positions matching TRBD1. This CDR3 contains 16 residues. The germline gives CDR1 LGHNA, CDR2 YSLEER. Trimming removed 3 bases from V and 6 bases from J; junction bases left unmatched: 9. The chain's CDR3 is CASSHMDRGEGNEQFF. The CDR3 bases are TGCGCCAGCAGCCATATGGACAGGGGCGAGGGCAATGAGCAGTTCTTC.